The sequence of this T cell receptor (beta chain) was determined in a study of cytomegalovirus exposure and HLA in healthy donors. Study-wide results and caveats: In a later analysis, DRB1 alleles had the most associated TCRs; HLA-C alleles the fewest. Cytomegalovirus status was reportedly diagnosed by the classifier with high specificity and sensitivity. The study designated about 180 TCR beta chains cytomegalovirus-associated.

In the case of this clone: What it recognizes is unknown.

Germline V gene sequence: CDR1 SGHTA, CDR2 FQGNSA. Trimming took 4 bases from V and 2 from J, leaving 11 bases between them. The CDR3 is 14 amino acids. Use of 60 Vbeta and 13 Jbeta primers characterized the PCR. Sequencing was performed with immunoSEQ multiplex PCR; in TCRdb, only in-frame clones are kept and a portion is missing. Altogether about 190,000 clones are present, 77% being singletons, with the ten largest covering approximately 2%. The chain recombines TRBV7-2 with TRBJ1-1; no reliable D call. The origin of this receptor is a woman in her thirties in good health and CMV-seropositive. The sequencing sample was made of PBMCs. The CDR3 DNA sequence: TGTGCCAGCAGCTCGGCGCGGATAAACACTGAAGCTTTCTTT. It yields the protein CASSSARINTEAFF.